This T cell receptor (beta chain) was captured in a study of T cells in Graves' hyperthyroidism and ophthalmopathy. Authors of the study amplified TCR beta CDR3 regions from RNA transcripts. A first-round RT-PCR of the TCR CDR3 used the HTBI primer set. TCRdb analysed the multiplex PCR reads with MiXCR anew, one entry per CDR3 protein. The data show about 640,000 distinct CDR3 sequences, with 40% to 55% seen just once and approximately 6.8% held by the top ten. The CDR3 is 15 amino acids. V was shortened by 3 bases and J by 4 bases, with 15 bases between the two germline ends. Germline CDR1 SEHNR, CDR2 FQNEAQ (reference sequence).

The chain carries TRBV7-9 and TRBJ1-2, with D possibly matching TRBD1 (5 bases). This receptor was obtained from an adult man with Graves' disease, either hyperthyroidism or ophthalmopathy (not recorded which). Material for sequencing was peripheral blood or thyroid tissue (not recorded which). For the CDR3, the DNA is TGTGCCAGCAGCTTGGACGTCCAGGGATTCTATGGCTACACCTTC. Its translation: CASSLDVQGFYGYTF.